The clone carrying this TCR beta chain came up a few times. The antigen remains unidentified. This specimen belongs to a study of cytomegalovirus exposure and HLA in healthy donors. Study findings and constraints: In a later analysis, HLA-associated beta chains showed higher expansion and lower generation probabilities than comparable chains.

13 Jbeta primers and 60 Vbeta primers were used for the PCR. Assay: immunoSEQ multiplex PCR; the TCRdb copy retains only in-frame clones and omits some. This sample yields around 99,000 clones, of which roughly 82% are seen a single time; about 2.5% belongs to the top ten. The receptor's source is a man aged 25 to 40 in good health and CMV-seropositive. The sample was PBMCs.

This CDR3 is CASSLAPSGTYEQYF. In DNA, the CDR3 is TGTGCCAGCAGCTTAGCACCTAGCGGAACCTACGAGCAGTACTTC. The chain links TRBV7-2 to TRBJ2-7; 7 bases line up with TRBD2. Germline trimming cut 0 bases from V and 2 bases from J; bases unmatched to any gene: 4. The CDR3 has 15 residues. Looked up from germline, CDR1 is SGHTA and CDR2 is FQGNSA.